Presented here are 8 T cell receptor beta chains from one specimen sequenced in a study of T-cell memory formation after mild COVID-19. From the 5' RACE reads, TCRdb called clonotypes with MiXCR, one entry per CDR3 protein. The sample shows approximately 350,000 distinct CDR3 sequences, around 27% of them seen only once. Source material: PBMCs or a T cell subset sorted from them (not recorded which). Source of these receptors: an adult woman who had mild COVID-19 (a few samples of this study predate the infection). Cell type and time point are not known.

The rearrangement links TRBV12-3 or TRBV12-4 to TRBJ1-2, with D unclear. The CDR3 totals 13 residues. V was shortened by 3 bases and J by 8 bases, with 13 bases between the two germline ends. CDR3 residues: CASSFGYGRGYTF. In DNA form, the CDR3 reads TGTGCCAGCAGTTTTGGGTATGGCAGGGGCTACACCTTC.

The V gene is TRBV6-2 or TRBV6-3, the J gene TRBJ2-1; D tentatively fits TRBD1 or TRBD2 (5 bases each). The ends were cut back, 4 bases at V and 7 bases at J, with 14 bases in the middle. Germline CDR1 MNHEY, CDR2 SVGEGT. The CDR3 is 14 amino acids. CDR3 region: CASSSSGTVNEQFF. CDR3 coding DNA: TGTGCCAGCAGTTCGTCCGGGACCGTTAATGAGCAGTTCTTC.

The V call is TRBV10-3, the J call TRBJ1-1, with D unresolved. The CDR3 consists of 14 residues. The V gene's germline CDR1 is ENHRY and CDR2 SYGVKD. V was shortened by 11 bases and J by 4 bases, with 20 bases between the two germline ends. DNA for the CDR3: TGTGCCTCATGCGGGGAACGGGTGAGCACTGAAGCTTTCTTT. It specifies CASCGERVSTEAFF.

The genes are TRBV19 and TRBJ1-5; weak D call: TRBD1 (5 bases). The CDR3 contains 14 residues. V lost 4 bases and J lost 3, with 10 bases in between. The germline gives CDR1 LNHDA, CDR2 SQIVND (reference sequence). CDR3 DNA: TGTGCCAGTAGTACGGGGACCCCCAATCAGCCCCAGCATTTT. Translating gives CASSTGTPNQPQHF.

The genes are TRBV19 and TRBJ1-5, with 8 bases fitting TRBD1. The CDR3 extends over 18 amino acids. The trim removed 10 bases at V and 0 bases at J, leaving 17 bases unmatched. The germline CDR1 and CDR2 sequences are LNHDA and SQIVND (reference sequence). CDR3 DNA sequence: TGTGCCACCCAGGGAACGAGGGAACAGGGGGTTAGCAATCAGCCCCAGCATTTT. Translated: CATQGTREQGVSNQPQHF.

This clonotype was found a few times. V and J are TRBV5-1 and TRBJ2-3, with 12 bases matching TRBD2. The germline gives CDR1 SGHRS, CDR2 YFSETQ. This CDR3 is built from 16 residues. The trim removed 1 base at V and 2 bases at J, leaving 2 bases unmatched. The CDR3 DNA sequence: TGCGCCAGCAGCTTGACTAGCGGGGGGCCCACAGATACGCAGTATTTT. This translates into CASSLTSGGPTDTQYF. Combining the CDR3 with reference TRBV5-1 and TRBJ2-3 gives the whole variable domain KAGVTQTPRYLIKTRGQQVTLSCSPISGHRSVSWYQQTPGQGLQFLFEYFSETQRNKGNFPGRFSGRQFSNSRSEMNVSTLELGDSALYLCASSLTSGGPTDTQYFGPGTRLTVL.

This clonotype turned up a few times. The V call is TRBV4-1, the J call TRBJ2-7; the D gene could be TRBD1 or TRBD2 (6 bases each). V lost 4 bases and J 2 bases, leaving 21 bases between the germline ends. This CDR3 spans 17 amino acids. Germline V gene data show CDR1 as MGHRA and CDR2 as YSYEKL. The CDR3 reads CASSPSGGRGGTYEQYF. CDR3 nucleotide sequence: TGCGCCAGCAGCCCCTCCGGGGGCAGGGGTGGGACCTACGAGCAGTACTTC.

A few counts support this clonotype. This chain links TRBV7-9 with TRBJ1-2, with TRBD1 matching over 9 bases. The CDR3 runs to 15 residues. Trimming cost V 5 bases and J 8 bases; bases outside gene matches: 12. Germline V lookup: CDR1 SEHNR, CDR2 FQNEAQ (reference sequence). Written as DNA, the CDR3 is TGTGCCAGCAGCCCAGCTTGGTTGACAGGGGGAGGCTACACCTTC. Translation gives CASSPAWLTGGGYTF.